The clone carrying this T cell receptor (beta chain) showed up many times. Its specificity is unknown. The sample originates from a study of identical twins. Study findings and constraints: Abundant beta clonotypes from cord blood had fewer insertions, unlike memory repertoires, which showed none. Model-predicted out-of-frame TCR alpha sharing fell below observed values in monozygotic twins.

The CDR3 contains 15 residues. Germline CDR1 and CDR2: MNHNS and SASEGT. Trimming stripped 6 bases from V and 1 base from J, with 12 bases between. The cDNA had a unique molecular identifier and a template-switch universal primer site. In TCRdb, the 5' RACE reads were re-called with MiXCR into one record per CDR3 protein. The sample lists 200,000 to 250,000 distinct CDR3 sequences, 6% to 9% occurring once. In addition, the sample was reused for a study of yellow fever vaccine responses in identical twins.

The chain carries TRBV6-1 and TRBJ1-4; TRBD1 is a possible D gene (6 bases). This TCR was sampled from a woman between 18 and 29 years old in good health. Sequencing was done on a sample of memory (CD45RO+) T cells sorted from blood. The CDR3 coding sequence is TGTGCCAGCAGAAATACAGGGTTAACTAATGAAAAACTGTTTTTT. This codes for CASRNTGLTNEKLFF.